The 14 T cell receptor beta chains given below trace back to one sample, sequenced in a study of T cells in Graves' hyperthyroidism and ophthalmopathy. RNA transcripts yielded amplified TCR beta CDR3 regions. Initially, a first-round RT-PCR of the TCR CDR3 employed the HTBI primer set. In TCRdb, the multiplex PCR reads were re-called with MiXCR into one record per CDR3 protein. The profile shows some 50,000 distinct CDR3 sequences, approximately 48% of them singletons. The sequencing input was blood. The receptors here all came from a woman aged 50 to 60 with Graves' ophthalmopathy.

This clonotype was counted only a few times. A much larger clone is a single base away; this may be a read error. V is TRBV5-1 and J is TRBJ2-5, with 13 bases aligning to TRBD2. Germline CDR1 is SGHRS and CDR2 is YFSETQ. The CDR3 is made up of 16 amino acids. The CDR3 region is CASSLPGTSGKETRYF. Written as DNA, the CDR3 is TGCGCCAGCAGCCTACCCGGGACTAGCGGGAAAGAGACCCGGTACTTC.

This clonotype was detected ten times or more. The rearrangement uses TRBV19 and TRBJ1-1, with no clear D. V lost 6 bases and J lost 0, with 11 bases in between. This CDR3 has 14 amino acids. CDR1 and CDR2 (germline): LNHDA, SQIVND (reference sequence). The CDR3 sequence: CASREGRMNTEAFF. The CDR3 region has the DNA TGTGCCAGTAGGGAAGGACGGATGAACACTGAAGCTTTCTTT.

The rearrangement links TRBV5-1 to TRBJ2-1, with TRBD2 identical over 15 bases. Trimming took 5 bases from V and 6 from J; bases not matched to a gene: 9. Germline V gene data show CDR1 as SGHRS and CDR2 as YFSETQ. The CDR3 runs 17 residues. CDR3 sequence: CASSAGLAGGFCNEQFF. The CDR3 region has the DNA TGCGCCAGCAGTGCCGGACTAGCGGGAGGGTTTTGCAATGAGCAGTTCTTC.

In regard to this clonotype: A much larger clone lies a single base off, so this may be a read error. V is TRBV3-1 and J is TRBJ1-6; unclear D gene. Germline CDR1 reads LGHDT; CDR2 reads YNNKEL (reference sequence). The CDR3 is made up of 15 amino acids. V lost 3 bases, J lost 9 bases, and 15 bases lay in between. The CDR3 nucleotides read TGTGCCAGCAGCCACCACCAAGACCCGAGTTCACCCCTCCACTTT. Its protein product is CASSHHQDPSSPLHF.

With respect to this clonotype: Compared with germline, one end of the junction differs, possibly owing to a read error. V usage is TRBV5-1 and J usage is TRBJ2-7; TRBD2 matches 13 bases. From germline, CDR1 is SGHRS and CDR2 YFSETQ. This CDR3 region has 16 residues. CDR3 sequence reads: CASSLARTSGSYEQCF. CDR3 in DNA: TGCGCCAGCAGCTTGGCCCGGACTAGCGGGAGTTACGAGCAGTGCTTC.

The chain links TRBV19 to TRBJ2-1; D ambiguous. V shed 1 base and J shed 0 bases, with 7 bases lying between them. CDR1 is LNHDA, CDR2 SQIVND, per germline (reference sequence). The CDR3 runs to 15 residues. This CDR3 reads CASSIVDSSYNEQFF. CDR3 bases: TGTGCCAGTAGTATAGTTGATAGCTCCTACAATGAGCAGTTCTTC.

This clonotype is medium-sized (0.01 to 0.1%). The chain employs TRBV29-1 and TRBJ2-7; possible D gene TRBD2, 6 bases. The germline V and J ends were trimmed by 4 bases and 7 bases, with 17 bases remaining between them. Germline V gene data show CDR1 as SQVTM and CDR2 as ANQGSEA. The CDR3 extends over 13 amino acids. The CDR3 DNA sequence: TGCAGCGTTGTCGTCCGGGAGTTAGCGGAGCAGTACTTC. Amino acid sequence: CSVVVRELAEQYF.

This clonotype was detected many times. The gene calls are TRBV9 and TRBJ2-5, with 11 nucleotides matching TRBD2. The V gene end was trimmed by 0 bases and the J gene end by 5 bases; junction bases not matched to a gene: 6. CDR3 length: 16 residues. Germline assignment: CDR1 SGDLS and CDR2 YYNGEE. CDR3 sequence (DNA): TGTGCCAGCAGCGTAGGAGTAGCGGGGGGGGTGGAGACCCAGTACTTC. Its translation: CASSVGVAGGVETQYF.

The V call is TRBV7-8, the J call TRBJ1-2, with TRBD1 matching over 12 bases. The V gene end was trimmed by 3 bases and the J gene end by 2 bases; junction bases not matched to a gene: 4. The CDR3 runs to 16 residues. CDR1 is SGHVS and CDR2 is FQNEAQ in the germline V gene. CDR3 amino acids: CASSFGTGGANYGYTF. The CDR3 DNA reads TGTGCCAGCAGCTTCGGGACAGGGGGCGCGAACTATGGCTACACCTTC.

The sample holds many counts of this clonotype. This may come from a read error, since a much larger clone is one base off. In this CDR3 the conserved last residue, phenylalanine or tryptophan, is missing, so a read error is likely. The V and J genes are TRBV7-3 and TRBJ2-1; D is possibly TRBD1 or TRBD2 (6 bases each). The CDR3 is 14 amino acids. Trimming shortened V by 5 bases and J by 6 bases, and 14 bases separated the two germline ends. Germline V gene sequence: CDR1 SGHTA, CDR2 FQGTGA. The DNA of the CDR3 is TGTGCCAGCAGCCAGGGGTCCGGGGGCAATGAGCAGTTCCTC. This gives the protein CASSQGSGGNEQFL.

The J gene is TRBJ2-2, the V gene TRBV6-6, with 8 bases identical to TRBD1. Per germline, CDR1 MNHNY and CDR2 SVGAGI (reference sequence). This CDR3 has 18 residues. J was trimmed by 4 bases and V by 4 bases; bases with no gene match: 14. CDR3 region: CASSSSISTGAGTGELFF. For the CDR3, the DNA is TGTGCCAGCAGTTCCTCAATCTCGACAGGGGCGGGCACCGGGGAGCTGTTTTTT.

The chain carries TRBV5-1 and TRBJ1-2; the D gene is possibly TRBD1 (6 bases). Trimming removed 0 bases at V and 7 bases at J, with 10 bases between. Germline V gene lookup returns CDR1 SGHRS and CDR2 YFSETQ. This CDR3 comprises 13 residues. CDR3 bases: TGCGCCAGCAGCTTGGTGGGGGCTTCTGGCTACACCTTC. This sequence encodes CASSLVGASGYTF.

The chain recombines TRBV10-3 with TRBJ2-1; D uncertain. V lost 2 bases, J lost 13 bases, and 0 bases lay in between. The CDR3 extends over 8 amino acids. CDR1 and CDR2 from the germline V gene are ENHRY and SYGVKD. In DNA, the CDR3 is TGTGCCATCAGTGAGCAGTTCTTC. Translation gives CAISEQFF.

This chain uses TRBV6-5 with TRBJ1-6, with D perhaps TRBD1 (5 bases). Trimming left V 6 bases short and J 10 bases short, with 10 bases between. In germline, CDR1 is MNHEY, CDR2 SVGAGI. The CDR3 runs 12 residues. The chain's CDR3 is CASRAGNSPLHF. CDR3 DNA: TGTGCCAGCAGGGCAGGGAACTCACCCCTCCACTTT.